This TCR beta chain comes out of a study of blood T cell repertoires in COVID-19. Study summary: The origin of the acute and convalescent COVID-19 samples was the United States, Italy and Spain.

Per the authors' pipeline: Estimates of nucleated cell counts were drawn from the amplification of reference gene primers. Method: immunoSEQ multiplex PCR; TCRdb's copy keeps in-frame clones and lacks some. That table is the source of V, J and clone size, and D and trimming were worked out from the DNA. Of under 300,000 clones listed, about 93% are singletons. The V gene lost 4 bases and the J gene lost 2 bases, with 22 bases spanning the gap. Germline V lookup: CDR1 SGDLS, CDR2 YYNGEE. The CDR3 runs 18 residues. This clone was recorded once. Recovered status applied to Cohort 3 donors who had two consecutive negative PCRs. It also applied to those with clearance or with symptom resolution.

The sequencing sample was made of PBMCs or T cells enriched from blood (not recorded which). The V call is TRBV9, the J call TRBJ1-5; possible D gene TRBD1, 5 bases. The origin of this receptor is a woman younger than 30 who had recovered from COVID-19. DNA of the CDR3: TGTGCCAGCAGCTCCTCCTCGGGGGACCCATGGGGCAATCAGCCCCAGCATTTT. This gives the protein CASSSSSGDPWGNQPQHF.